The 5 T cell receptor beta chains listed next were all sequenced from one sample in a study of blood T cell repertoires in COVID-19. The protocol was immunoSEQ multiplex PCR, while the TCRdb copy is restricted to in-frame clones and leaves out a portion. Among under 300,000 clones listed, approximately 90% were seen once. Sequences were obtained from PBMCs or T cells enriched from blood (not recorded which). All receptors come from a woman in her 30s with acute COVID-19.

The CDR3 DNA reads TGTGCCACCAGTGAAGCGGGACTAGCGGGAGTTAATGAGCAGTTCTTC. It yields the protein CATSEAGLAGVNEQFF. This sequence joins TRBV24-1 and TRBJ2-1; 14 bases fit TRBD2. From germline, CDR1 is KGHDR and CDR2 SFDVKD. The length of the CDR3 is 16 residues. Germline trimming cut 4 bases from V and 7 bases from J; bases unmatched to any gene: 5.

This clone was detected ten times or more. The chain combines TRBV2 with TRBJ1-1, with a weak D call TRBD1 (5 bases). With 4 bases removed from V and 1 base from J, the gap between germline ends came to 13 bases. CDR3 length: 15 residues. Germline assignment: CDR1 SNHLY and CDR2 FYNNEI. CDR3 region: CASSGRGDSNTEAFF. The CDR3 nucleotides are TGTGCCAGCAGTGGTCGGGGGGACTCGAACACTGAAGCTTTCTTT.

The chain has TRBV5-5 and TRBJ2-3, with a tentative D call TRBD1 (5 bases). V lost 0 bases and J lost 3, with 11 bases in between. Per the germline V gene, CDR1 is SGHKS and CDR2 is YYEKEE (reference sequence). The length of the CDR3 is 15 residues. The CDR3: CASSLDQGSTDTQYF. CDR3 sequence (DNA): TGTGCCAGCAGCTTGGATCAGGGATCAACAGATACGCAGTATTTT.

The chain uses TRBV2 and TRBJ2-1; 8 bases fit TRBD2. The CDR3 is made up of 14 amino acids. From germline, CDR1 is SNHLY and CDR2 FYNNEI. The junction had 7 bases not matched to a gene; V was cut back by 8 bases and J by 4 bases. CDR3: CASCSVAGYNEQFF. The CDR3 DNA sequence: TGTGCCAGCTGTTCGGTAGCGGGGTACAATGAGCAGTTCTTC.

V and J are TRBV28 and TRBJ1-2; 8 bases fit TRBD1. J lost 5 bases, V lost 2 bases, and 4 bases had no gene match. The CDR3 is 14 residues long. Germline CDR1 MDHEN, CDR2 SYDVKM. The CDR3 loop is CASSLDRGTYGYTF. In nucleotides, the CDR3 is TGTGCCAGCAGTTTAGACAGGGGCACATATGGCTACACCTTC.